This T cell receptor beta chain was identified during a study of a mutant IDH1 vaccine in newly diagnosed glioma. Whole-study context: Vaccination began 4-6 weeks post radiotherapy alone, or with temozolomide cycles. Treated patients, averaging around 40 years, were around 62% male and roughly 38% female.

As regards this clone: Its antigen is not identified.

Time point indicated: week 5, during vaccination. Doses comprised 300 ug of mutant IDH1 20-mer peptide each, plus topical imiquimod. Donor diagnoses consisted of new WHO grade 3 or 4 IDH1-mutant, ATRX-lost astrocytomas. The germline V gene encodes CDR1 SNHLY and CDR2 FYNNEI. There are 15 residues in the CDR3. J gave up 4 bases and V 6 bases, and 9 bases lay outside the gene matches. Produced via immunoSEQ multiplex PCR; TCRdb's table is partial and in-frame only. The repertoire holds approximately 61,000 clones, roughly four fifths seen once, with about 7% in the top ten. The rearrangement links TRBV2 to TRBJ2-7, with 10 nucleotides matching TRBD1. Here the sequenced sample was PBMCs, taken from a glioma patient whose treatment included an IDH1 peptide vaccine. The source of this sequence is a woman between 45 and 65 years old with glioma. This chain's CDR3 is CASRRQGAGAYEQYF. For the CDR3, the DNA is TGTGCCAGCAGGAGACAGGGGGCTGGGGCATACGAGCAGTACTTC.